A selection of T cell receptor beta chains follows, all from one sample in a study of post-analysis software for immune sequencing data. Using its own MiXCR run on the PCR reads, TCRdb lists one record per CDR3 protein. This table holds approximately 730,000 distinct CDR3 sequences, 25% to 30% found once. The specimen was blood. These receptors were obtained from a girl aged 10 to 17 with multiple sclerosis. Both conserved end residues are part of each CDR3. A D gene is named only where the DNA matches it firmly. A clone size is listed for some rows: how often the clone was seen (once, few, many), or a class if it is expanded.

.,TRBJ2-3,TRBV7-2,14,few,CASSIGAYTDTQYF,TGTGCCAGCAGCATAGGGGCGTACACAGATACGCAGTATTTT
.,TRBJ1-2,TRBV4-1,15,few,CASSHQGGRDYGYTF,TGCGCCAGCAGCCACCAGGGAGGTCGTGACTATGGCTACACCTTC
TRBD1,TRBJ2-5,TRBV6-2/TRBV6-3,15,.,CASRKRDRVQETQYF,TGTGCCAGCAGAAAGCGGGACAGGGTACAAGAGACCCAGTACTTC
TRBD1,TRBJ2-7,TRBV20-1,13,.,CSAKGALSYEQYF,TGCAGTGCAAAGGGGGCTTTGTCCTACGAGCAGTACTTC
.,TRBJ2-3,TRBV2,13,.,CASTGVMADTQYF,TGTGCCAGCACGGGGGTGATGGCAGATACGCAGTATTTT
TRBD1,TRBJ1-6,TRBV5-6,14,.,CASSTGQGVSPLHF,TGTGCCAGCAGCACGGGACAGGGAGTTTCACCCCTCCACTTT
TRBD2,TRBJ2-3,TRBV27,16,few,CASSLARTSGTDTQYF,TGTGCCAGCAGTTTAGCCCGGACTAGCGGGACAGATACGCAGTATTTT
.,TRBJ2-7,TRBV5-4,13,few,CASSQGSADERYF,TGTGCCAGCAGCCAGGGTAGTGCAGACGAGCGGTACTTC
TRBD2,TRBJ2-1,TRBV20-1,21,.,CSAGGGLQAWTSGRTYNEQFF,TGCAGTGCCGGGGGGGGCTTACAAGCGTGGACTAGCGGGAGGACATACAATGAGCAGTTCTTC
TRBD1,TRBJ2-5,TRBV28,15,.,CASKGRQGLTETQYF,TGTGCCAGCAAGGGACGACAGGGTCTGACAGAGACCCAGTACTTC
TRBD1,TRBJ1-5,TRBV20-1,14,few,CSATRQGGNQPQHF,TGCAGTGCTACCCGACAGGGTGGCAATCAGCCCCAGCATTTT
TRBD2,TRBJ2-7,TRBV20-1,16,.,CSARVTRGTSPYEQYF,TGCAGTGCTAGAGTCACTCGGGGGACTAGCCCTTACGAGCAGTACTTC
TRBD2,TRBJ2-1,TRBV20-1,17,few,CSARRPGRTSGYNEQFF,TGCAGTGCTAGGCGGCCTGGGCGGACTAGCGGATACAATGAGCAGTTCTTC
TRBD2,TRBJ2-3,TRBV29-1,14,few,CSGGGDADHTTQYF,TGCAGCGGGGGAGGGGACGCCGACCACACTACGCAGTATTTT
.,TRBJ2-2,TRBV7-2,14,.,CASSLVWGPGELFF,TGTGCCAGCAGCTTAGTATGGGGACCCGGGGAGCTGTTTTTT
.,TRBJ2-5,TRBV7-8,15,few,CASSLVTGIQETQYF,TGTGCCAGCAGCTTAGTGACGGGGATACAAGAGACCCAGTACTTC
TRBD1,TRBJ1-3,TRBV20-1,16,once,CSAGGVQGGSGNTIYF,TGCAGTGCTGGAGGGGTACAGGGGGGATCTGGAAACACCATATATTTT
.,TRBJ1-4,TRBV5-1,15,.,CASREQGVRGEKLFF,TGCGCCAGCAGGGAGCAGGGAGTCCGCGGTGAAAAACTGTTTTTT
.,TRBJ2-5,TRBV13,13,few,CASSRDNQETQYF,TGTGCCAGCAGCCGGGACAACCAAGAGACCCAGTACTTC
TRBD1,TRBJ2-5,TRBV5-1,15,.,CASSPGTGGSETQYF,TGCGCCAGCAGCCCGGGGACAGGGGGATCAGAGACCCAGTACTTC
TRBD1,TRBJ2-3,TRBV3-1,18,.,CASSQDLQGAFVTDTQYF,TGTGCCAGCAGCCAAGATCTACAGGGGGCCTTTGTCACAGATACGCAGTATTTT
.,TRBJ2-7,TRBV20-1,14,.,CSADGPNGPYEQYF,TGCAGTGCTGACGGGCCTAACGGGCCCTACGAGCAGTACTTC
.,TRBJ1-2,TRBV7-9,14,few,CASSSPRANYGYTF,TGTGCCAGCAGCTCCCCTAGGGCGAACTATGGCTACACCTTC
TRBD2,TRBJ2-7,TRBV28,13,many,CACSGGRLGEQYF,TGTGCCTGCAGCGGGGGCCGCCTAGGTGAGCAGTACTTC
.,TRBJ1-1,TRBV7-8,16,few,CASSLPGGGARTEAFF,TGTGCCAGCAGCTTACCCGGGGGGGGGGCTCGCACTGAAGCTTTCTTT
.,TRBJ1-2,TRBV6-2/TRBV6-3,13,.,CASSYSGVYGYTF,TGTGCCAGCAGTTACTCGGGAGTCTATGGCTACACCTTC
.,TRBJ1-1,TRBV6-5,13,few,CASSYHKLTEAFF,TGTGCCAGCAGTTACCACAAGCTGACTGAAGCTTTTTTT
TRBD1,TRBJ1-2,TRBV6-8,16,.,CAGSYSIPAGGYGYTF,TGTGCCGGCAGTTACTCGATTCCCGCAGGGGGCTATGGCTACACCTTC
.,TRBJ1-6,TRBV4-2,17,.,CASSQDSRFQGTSPLHF,TGTGCCAGCAGCCAAGATTCACGCTTCCAGGGGACTTCACCCCTCCACTTT
.,TRBJ2-7,TRBV4-3,15,many,CASSPHGLEEGEQYF,TGCGCCAGCAGCCCCCATGGGCTAGAAGAGGGCGAGCAGTACTTC
TRBD2,TRBJ2-7,TRBV5-5,16,once,CASSYQILAGSYEQYF,TGTGCCAGCAGCTACCAAATCCTAGCGGGCTCCTACGAGCAGTACTTC
TRBD2,TRBJ2-7,TRBV7-2,13,.,CASSPGGAGEQYF,TGTGCCAGCAGCCCCGGGGGGGCCGGCGAGCAGTACTTC
.,TRBJ1-5,TRBV5-1,13,many,CASRVDSNQPQHF,TGCGCCAGCAGGGTGGATAGCAATCAGCCCCAGCATTTT
.,TRBJ1-2,TRBV4-1,14,.,CASNYRVGTSGYTF,TGCGCCAGCAACTATCGAGTCGGGACGTCTGGCTACACCTTC
.,TRBJ2-7,TRBV7-2,14,.,CASSPLRGGTEQYF,TGTGCCAGCAGCCCCCTCCGAGGGGGGACTGAGCAGTACTTC
TRBD1,TRBJ1-1,TRBV6-5,13,.,CASSYGQDSEAFF,TGTGCCAGCAGTTATGGACAGGATTCTGAAGCTTTCTTT
TRBD2,TRBJ2-7,TRBV7-2,17,few,CASSLALLAGEGYEQYF,TGTGCCAGCAGCTTAGCGCTACTAGCGGGAGAGGGCTACGAGCAGTACTTC
TRBD1,TRBJ1-5,TRBV12-3/TRBV12-4,16,many,CASSPGTGHSNQPQHF,TGTGCCAGCAGCCCCGGGACAGGGCATAGCAATCAGCCCCAGCATTTT
TRBD1,TRBJ2-3,TRBV10-3,15,few,CAIQTGRILPDTQYF,TGTGCCATCCAGACAGGGAGAATACTTCCAGATACGCAGTATTTT
.,TRBJ2-1,TRBV3-1,14,.,CASSQARYGNEQFF,TGTGCCAGCAGCCAAGCCCGTTACGGCAATGAGCAGTTCTTC
TRBD1,TRBJ1-5,TRBV20-1,15,few,CSAAFMTGSNQPQHF,TGCAGTGCTGCCTTTATGACAGGGAGCAATCAGCCCCAGCATTTT
TRBD1,TRBJ2-7,TRBV7-9,14,few,CASSFSQGNNEQYF,TGTGCCAGCAGCTTCTCACAGGGGAACAACGAGCAGTACTTC
.,TRBJ2-1,TRBV9,14,many,CASSVGGSYNEQFF,TGTGCCAGCAGCGTAGGCGGCTCCTACAATGAGCAGTTCTTC
.,TRBJ2-3,TRBV14,13,few,CASSSQGYGTQYF,TGTGCCAGCAGCTCACAGGGATATGGTACGCAGTATTTT
TRBD1,TRBJ1-5,TRBV20-1,16,.,CSARDPGTASNQPQHF,TGCAGTGCTAGAGATCCGGGGACAGCTAGCAATCAGCCCCAGCATTTT
.,TRBJ2-3,TRBV5-5,15,.,CASEGQSFSTDTQYF,TGTGCCAGCGAGGGACAATCATTTAGCACAGATACGCAGTATTTT
.,TRBJ2-7,TRBV20-1,13,.,CSATRDASYEQYF,TGCAGTGCTACCCGGGACGCCTCCTACGAGCAGTACTTC
.,TRBJ2-4,TRBV20-1,13,.,CSADRDTKNIQYF,TGCAGTGCTGACCGGGACACCAAAAACATTCAGTACTTC
.,TRBJ2-1,TRBV29-1,13,many,CSVGAGRYNEQFF,TGCAGCGTTGGCGCGGGGAGGTACAATGAGCAGTTCTTC
.,TRBJ2-5,TRBV20-1,13,.,CSAVGLPGGTQYF,TGCAGTGCTGTTGGACTGCCTGGGGGGACCCAGTACTTC
.,TRBJ2-1,TRBV20-1,11,.,CSGALRWEQFF,TGCAGTGGGGCCTTGCGTTGGGAGCAGTTCTTC
.,TRBJ2-5,TRBV2,13,.,CASSGRVRETQYF,TGTGCCAGCAGTGGGAGAGTCAGGGAGACCCAGTACTTC